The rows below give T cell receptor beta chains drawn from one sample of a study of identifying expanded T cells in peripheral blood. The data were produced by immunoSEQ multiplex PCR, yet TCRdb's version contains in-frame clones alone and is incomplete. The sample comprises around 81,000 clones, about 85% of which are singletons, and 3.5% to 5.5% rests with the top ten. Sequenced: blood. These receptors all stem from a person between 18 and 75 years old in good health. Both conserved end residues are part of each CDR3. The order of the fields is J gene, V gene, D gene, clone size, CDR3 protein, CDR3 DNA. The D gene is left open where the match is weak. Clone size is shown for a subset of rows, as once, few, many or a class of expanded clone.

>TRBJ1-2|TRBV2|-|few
CASSAVRNNYGYTF
TGTGCCAGCAGTGCTGTGAGGAACAACTATGGCTACACCTTC
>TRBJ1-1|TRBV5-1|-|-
CASQAGKNTEAFF
TGCGCCAGTCAGGCAGGGAAGAACACTGAAGCTTTCTTT
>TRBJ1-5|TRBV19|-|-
CASSTGARFQHF
TGTGCCAGTAGTACAGGGGCAAGGTTCCAGCATTTT
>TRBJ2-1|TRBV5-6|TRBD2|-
CASSLLSSWRGINEQFF
TGTGCCAGCAGCTTACTATCGTCCTGGCGGGGGATAAATGAGCAGTTCTTC
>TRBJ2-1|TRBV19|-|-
CASSIQGGLDEQFF
TGTGCCAGTAGTATACAGGGGGGATTGGATGAGCAGTTCTTC
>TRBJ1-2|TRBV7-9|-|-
CASSPRASGGGYTF
TGTGCCAGCAGCCCCCGGGCCTCAGGCGGGGGCTACACCTTC
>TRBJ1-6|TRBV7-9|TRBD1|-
CASSISQGTHSPLHF
TGTGCCAGCAGCATCTCACAGGGGACGCATTCACCCCTCCACTTT
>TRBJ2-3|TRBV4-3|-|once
CASSRGIPSTDTQYF
TGCGCCAGCAGCCGGGGGATACCGAGCACAGATACGCAGTATTTT
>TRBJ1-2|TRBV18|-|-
CASSPLTGQWDYGYTF
TGTGCCAGCTCACCGTTGACAGGTCAATGGGATTATGGCTACACCTTC
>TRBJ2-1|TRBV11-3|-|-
CASSYGVDEQFF
TGTGCCAGCAGCTACGGGGTGGATGAGCAGTTCTTC
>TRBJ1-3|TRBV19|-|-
CASSMGGHSGNTIYF
TGTGCCAGTAGTATGGGAGGCCACTCTGGAAACACCATATATTTT
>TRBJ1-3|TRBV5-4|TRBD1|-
CASSLDPGQGNTIHF
TGTGCCAGCAGCTTGGACCCGGGACAGGGAAACACCATACATTTT
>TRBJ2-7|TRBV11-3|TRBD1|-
CASSLGTGPYEQYF
TGTGCCAGCAGCTTAGGGACAGGGCCCTACGAGCAGTACTTC
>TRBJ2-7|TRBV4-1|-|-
CASSQVGWVGRRGEQYF
TGCGCCAGCAGCCAAGTCGGATGGGTAGGCCGGCGGGGCGAGCAGTACTTC
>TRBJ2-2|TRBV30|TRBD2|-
CAWNGGNMRNTGELFF
TGTGCCTGGAACGGGGGGAACATGAGGAACACCGGGGAGCTGTTTTTT
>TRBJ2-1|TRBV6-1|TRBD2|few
CASSVTSTYNEQFF
TGTGCCAGCAGTGTGACTAGCACCTACAATGAGCAGTTCTTC
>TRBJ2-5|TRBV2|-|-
CASRWNREETQYF
TGTGCCAGCAGGTGGAACAGGGAAGAGACCCAGTACTTC
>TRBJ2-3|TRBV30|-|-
CAWSTGRTDTQYF
TGTGCCTGGAGTACAGGTCGCACAGATACGCAGTATTTT
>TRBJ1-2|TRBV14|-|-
CASSQVGEQLYGYTF
TGTGCCAGCAGCCAAGTGGGGGAACAGCTATATGGCTACACCTTC
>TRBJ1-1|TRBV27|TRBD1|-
CASSPRTGTGRYMNTEAFF
TGTGCCAGCAGTCCACGGACCGGGACAGGGAGATACATGAACACTGAAGCTTTCTTT
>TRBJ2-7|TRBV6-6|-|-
CASIGQARGLEQYF
TGTGCCAGCATAGGACAGGCGCGGGGTCTCGAGCAGTACTTC
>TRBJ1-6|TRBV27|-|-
CASRPGGVTNNSPLHF
TGTGCCAGCCGCCCCGGGGGGGTGACTAATAATTCACCCCTCCACTTT
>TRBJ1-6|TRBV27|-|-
CASSLWNSPLHF
TGTGCCAGCAGTCTGTGGAATTCACCCCTCCACTTT
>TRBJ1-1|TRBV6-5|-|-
CASSPQIENTEAFF
TGTGCCAGCAGTCCCCAGATAGAGAACACTGAAGCTTTCTTT
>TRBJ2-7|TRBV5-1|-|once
CASSTHPGPTYEQYF
TGCGCCAGCAGTACTCATCCGGGCCCTACTTACGAGCAGTACTTC
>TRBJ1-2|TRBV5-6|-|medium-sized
CASSLAFNYGYTF
TGTGCCAGCAGCTTAGCCTTTAACTATGGCTACACCTTC
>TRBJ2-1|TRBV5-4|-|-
CASSLDGYSYNEQFF
TGTGCCAGCAGCTTGGACGGTTACTCCTACAATGAGCAGTTCTTC
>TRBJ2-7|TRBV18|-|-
CASSPGIGLSYEQYF
TGTGCCAGCTCACCAGGGATCGGACTGTCCTACGAGCAGTACTTC
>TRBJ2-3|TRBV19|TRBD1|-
CASSIPDRGFTDTQYF
TGTGCCAGTAGTATACCCGACAGGGGATTTACAGATACGCAGTATTTT
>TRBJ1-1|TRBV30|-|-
CAWSPRIHGTTRFNTEAFF
TGTGCCTGGAGTCCCAGAATACACGGGACAACCCGATTTAACACTGAAGCTTTCTTT
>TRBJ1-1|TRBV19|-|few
CASSIIPGTEAFF
TGTGCCAGTAGTATCATCCCGGGAACTGAAGCTTTCTTT
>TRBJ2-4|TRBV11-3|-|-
CASSATLEPKNIQYF
TGTGCCAGCAGCGCAACATTGGAGCCCAAAAACATTCAGTACTTC
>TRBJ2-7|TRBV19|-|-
CASRDRTAYEQYF
TGTGCCAGTAGGGACAGAACCGCCTACGAGCAGTACTTC
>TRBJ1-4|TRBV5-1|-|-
CASSSVEPYEKLFF
TGCGCCAGCAGCTCCGTAGAACCCTATGAAAAACTGTTTTTT
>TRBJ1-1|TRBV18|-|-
CASSPGYIGRNTEAFF
TGTGCCAGCTCACCCGGTTATATAGGCAGGAACACTGAAGCTTTCTTT
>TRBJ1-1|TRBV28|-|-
CASNNFRTRNAEAFF
TGTGCCAGCAATAACTTCCGAACAAGGAACGCTGAAGCTTTCTTT
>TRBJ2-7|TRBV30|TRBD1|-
CAWRDKQGNYEQYF
TGTGCCTGGAGGGATAAACAGGGGAACTACGAGCAGTACTTC
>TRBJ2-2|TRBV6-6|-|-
CASSYSPKNTGELFF
TGTGCCAGCAGTTACTCGCCCAAGAACACCGGGGAGCTGTTTTTT
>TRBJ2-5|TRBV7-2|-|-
CASSSGPGAETQYF
TGTGCCAGCAGCTCAGGACCCGGGGCGGAGACCCAGTACTTC
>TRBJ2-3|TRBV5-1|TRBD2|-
CASRRLAGHTDTQYF
TGCGCCAGCAGAAGACTAGCGGGACACACAGATACGCAGTATTTT
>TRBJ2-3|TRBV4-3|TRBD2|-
CASSQNPGGARLDTQYF
TGCGCCAGCAGCCAAAACCCCGGGGGGGCTAGGCTGGATACGCAGTATTTT
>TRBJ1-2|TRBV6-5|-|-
CASSTQQDPYGYTF
TGTGCCAGCAGCACGCAACAGGACCCCTATGGCTACACCTTC
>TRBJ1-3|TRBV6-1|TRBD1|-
CASSNRGNSGNTIYF
TGTGCCAGCAGTAACAGGGGCAACTCTGGAAACACCATATATTTT
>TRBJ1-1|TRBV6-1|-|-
CASSDRTEAFF
TGTGCCAGCAGTGATCGCACTGAAGCTTTCTTT
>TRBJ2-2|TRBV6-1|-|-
CASTRQGGGELFF
TGTGCCAGCACGAGACAGGGAGGCGGGGAGCTGTTTTTT
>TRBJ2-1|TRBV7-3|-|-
CASSSTGQREQFF
TGTGCCAGCAGCTCGACAGGCCAGCGGGAGCAGTTCTTC
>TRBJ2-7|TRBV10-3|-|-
CAISESRGSYEQYF
TGTGCCATCAGTGAGTCCAGGGGTTCCTACGAGCAGTACTTC
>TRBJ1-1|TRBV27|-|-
CASSFRLYHEAFF
TGTGCCAGCAGTTTCAGGCTTTACCATGAAGCTTTCTTT
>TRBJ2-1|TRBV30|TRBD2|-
CAWSEETSGFLEQFF
TGTGCCTGGAGTGAGGAAACTAGCGGGTTTCTTGAGCAGTTCTTC
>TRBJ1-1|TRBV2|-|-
CASLRAFSNTEAFF
TGTGCCAGTCTGAGGGCATTCTCGAACACTGAAGCTTTCTTT
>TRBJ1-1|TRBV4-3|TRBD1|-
CASSQGAETGGTEAFF
TGCGCCAGCAGCCAGGGCGCTGAAACAGGGGGCACTGAAGCTTTCTTT
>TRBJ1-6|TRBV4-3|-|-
CASSQDTSGYSPLHF
TGCGCCAGCAGCCAAGATACGTCAGGATATTCACCCCTCCACTTT
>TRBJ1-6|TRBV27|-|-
CASSLGGPLHF
TGTGCCAGCAGTCTAGGGGGGCCCCTCCACTTT
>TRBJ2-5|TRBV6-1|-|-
CASSEPGQPKETQYF
TGTGCCAGCAGTGAACCCGGACAGCCGAAAGAGACCCAGTACTTC
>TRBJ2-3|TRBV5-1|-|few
CASSFGASTDTQYF
TGCGCCAGCAGCTTCGGGGCTTCCACAGATACGCAGTATTTT
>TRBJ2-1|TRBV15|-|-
CATSRERGNEQFF
TGTGCCACCAGCAGAGAGAGGGGGAATGAGCAGTTCTTC
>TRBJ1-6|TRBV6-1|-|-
CASTHNGDSPLHF
TGTGCCAGCACCCACAATGGGGATTCACCCCTCCACTTT
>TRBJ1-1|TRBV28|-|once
CASRETRSEAFF
TGTGCCAGCAGGGAAACGCGGAGTGAAGCTTTCTTT
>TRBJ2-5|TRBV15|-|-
CATSRASGETQYF
TGTGCCACCAGCAGAGCCAGTGGAGAGACCCAGTACTTC
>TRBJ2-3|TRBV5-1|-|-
CASSLGLAYNTDTQYF
TGCGCCAGCAGCTTGGGCCTAGCGTACAACACAGATACGCAGTATTTT